This T cell receptor beta chain was identified during a study of CDR3 diversity in severe acne. Concerning this clonotype: Just one base apart from a much larger clone, this may be a read error.

Using its own MiXCR run on the PCR reads, TCRdb lists one record per CDR3 protein. Here the sample spans approximately 90,000 distinct CDR3 sequences, approximately 49% being singletons. V was pared by 6 bases and J by 9 bases, with 9 bases between. The CDR3 consists of 12 residues. Germline CDR1 reads MNHNY; CDR2 reads SVGAGI (reference sequence). The sample consisted of blood. This clonotype was obtained from a male donor with severe acne vulgaris. The chain joins TRBV6-6 to TRBJ1-6; no clear D gene. In nucleotides, the CDR3 is TGTGCCAGCAGGGGCACGGTTTCACCCCTCCACTTT. Amino acids: CASRGTVSPLHF.